This T cell receptor (beta chain) was retrieved from a study of cytomegalovirus exposure and HLA in healthy donors. Study results and limitations: More clonal expansion characterized HLA-associated TCR beta chains than equally common others in a later analysis. As a later analysis showed, a missense DCLRE1C variant was linked to trimming of TCR beta V- and J-genes. A later analysis associated 16,000 or so TCR beta sequences with HLA alleles at a 0.05 false discovery rate.

Use of 60 Vbeta and 13 Jbeta primers characterized the PCR. Repertoires were generated with immunoSEQ multiplex PCR, while TCRdb's copy carries only in-frame clones and drops some. The sample has 240,000 or so clones, over 70% seen once; the top ten hold less than 9%. A note on this clone: Its antigen is undetermined.

After removal of 6 bases from V and 0 bases from J, the junction contained 10 bases not matched to a gene. The V gene's germline CDR1 is MNHEY and CDR2 SMNVEV (reference sequence). CDR3 length equals 18 residues. This receptor was identified in a woman aged 55-70 years in good health and CMV-seropositive. The chain has TRBV27 and TRBJ1-6; TRBD1 matches 8 bases. Sequenced sample: PBMCs. CDR3: CASRRRQGSGSYNSPLHF. CDR3 in DNA: TGTGCCAGCAGAAGGCGACAGGGGTCGGGCTCCTATAATTCACCCCTCCACTTT.